This TCR beta chain was found in a study of blood T cell repertoires in COVID-19. Measured with immunoSEQ multiplex PCR; TCRdb has only the in-frame clones, and not every one. The table shows 200,000 to 250,000 clones, with roughly 86% occurring only once. This clone is a singleton in its sample. Germline V gene data show CDR1 as SNHLY and CDR2 as FYNNEI. The CDR3 runs to 13 residues. V was pared by 6 bases and J by 4 bases, with 11 bases between. Sample: peripheral blood. The genes are TRBV2 and TRBJ2-3; perhaps TRBD1 as D (5 bases). This sequence originates from a woman aged 60 to 75 with acute or convalescent COVID-19. CDR3 sequence: CASRPSRADTQYF. CDR3 DNA: TGTGCCAGCAGACCCTCCAGGGCAGATACGCAGTATTTT.